The 5 T cell receptor beta chains in this list originate from one sample, sequenced in a study of blood T cell repertoires in COVID-19. TCRdb's copy holds only in-frame clones and misses some; the assay was immunoSEQ multiplex PCR. The data hold roughly 190,000 clones, with over 75% observed a single time. Sequencing used peripheral blood. Receptors originate from a woman in her fifties or sixties with acute or convalescent COVID-19.

This sequence joins TRBV6-5 and TRBJ2-1; D possibly corresponds to TRBD2 (6 bases). V gave up 4 bases and J gave up 13 bases, with 14 bases separating them. The CDR3 is 12 amino acids. Germline-derived CDR1 and CDR2 are MNHEY and SVGAGI. The CDR3 region is CASSSGTLTQFF. As DNA, the CDR3 is TGTGCCAGCAGTTCCGGGACTCTTACCCAGTTCTTC.

V gene TRBV27 combines with J gene TRBJ1-2; TRBD1 matches at 8 bases. The CDR3 totals 14 residues. With 6 bases clipped from V and 2 bases from J, the junction kept 5 bases outside the gene matches. Germline V gives CDR1 MNHEY, CDR2 SMNVEV (reference sequence). CDR3 bases: TGTGCCAGCAGATTCAGGGGGCGAAACTATGGCTACACCTTC. Its protein product is CASRFRGRNYGYTF.

This clone was seen a handful of times. The chain joins TRBV24-1 to TRBJ2-1, with TRBD1 matching 8 bases. CDR1 is KGHDR and CDR2 is SFDVKD in the germline V gene. The CDR3 length is 17 residues. J gave up 2 bases and V 6 bases, and 11 bases lay outside the gene matches. The CDR3 DNA follows: TGTGCCACCAGTTACCAGGGGGCCGAGGGGCCCTACAATGAGCAGTTCTTC. Its protein product is CATSYQGAEGPYNEQFF.

Here the CDR3 reads CARSCTSGSSTDTQYF. The DNA of the CDR3 is TGTGCCAGAAGCTGCACTAGCGGATCTAGCACAGATACGCAGTATTTT. The chain joins TRBV5-3 to TRBJ2-3, with 8 nucleotides matching TRBD2. TRBV5-3 is treated as an ORF (open reading frame) with a function not yet certain. The CDR3 totals 16 residues. V trimming: 3 bases; J trimming: 0 bases; junction bases outside the gene matches: 6.

The gene calls are TRBV6-1 and TRBJ1-6, with 9 bases identical to TRBD1. Per germline, CDR1 MNHNS and CDR2 SASEGT. The CDR3 has 18 residues. The V and J ends lost 6 bases and 4 bases, in that order; junction bases with no gene match: 13. The CDR3 is CASSEPGQGVGYNSPLHF. Written as DNA, the CDR3 is TGTGCCAGCAGCGAACCGGGACAGGGTGTAGGATATAATTCACCCCTCCACTTT.